One TCR beta chain is described in this entry. What it binds is not known. This sample also contains other DNA sequences that code for the same CDR3. This entry comes from a study of shared clonotypes between healthy human individuals. Profiled with immunoSEQ multiplex PCR; TCRdb holds only in-frame clones, not every one. The sample lists 2 million to 2.5 million clones; approximately 95% were seen once. The CDR3 is 13 amino acids. Trimming removed 1 base at V and 3 bases at J, with 6 bases between. CDR1 SEHNR and CDR2 FQNEAQ come from the germline V gene (reference sequence). Study-level results: Clonotype sharing among donors was expected to depend on sequencing depth. Non-shared clonotypes displayed generation probabilities falling below those of clonotypes present in all four donors.

The chain carries TRBV7-9 and TRBJ1-1, with D hard to call. Specimen: naive CD4+ T cells sorted from blood. Subset denoted: CD45RA+ positively selected. This clonotype was sampled from a young man in good health. The CDR3 nucleotides read TGTGCCAGCAGCTTAGGGGAATACACTGAAGCTTTCTTT. Translating gives CASSLGEYTEAFF. Full variable domain (rest looked up from reference TRBV7-9 and TRBJ1-1): DTGVSQNPRHKITKRGQNVTFRCDPISEHNRLYWYRQTLGQGPEFLTYFQNEAQLEKSRLLSDRFSAERPKGSFSTLEIQRTEQGDSAMYLCASSLGEYTEAFFGQGTRLTVV.